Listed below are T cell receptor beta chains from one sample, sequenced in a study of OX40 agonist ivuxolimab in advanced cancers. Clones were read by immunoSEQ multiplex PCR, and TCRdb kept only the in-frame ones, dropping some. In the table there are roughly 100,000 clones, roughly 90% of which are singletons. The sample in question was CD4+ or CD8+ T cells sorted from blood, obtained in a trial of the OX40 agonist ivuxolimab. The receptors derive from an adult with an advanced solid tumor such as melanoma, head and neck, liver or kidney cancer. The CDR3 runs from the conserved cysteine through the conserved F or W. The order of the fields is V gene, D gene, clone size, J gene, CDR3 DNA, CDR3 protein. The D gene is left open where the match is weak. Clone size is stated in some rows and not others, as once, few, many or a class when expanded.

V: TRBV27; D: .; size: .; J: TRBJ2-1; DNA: TGTGCCAGCAGTTTATCCCGATACAATGAGCAGTTCTTC; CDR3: CASSLSRYNEQFF
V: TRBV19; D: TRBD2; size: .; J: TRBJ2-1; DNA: TGTGCCAGTAGTACAGGACTAGCGAACAATGAGCAGTTCTTC; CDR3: CASSTGLANNEQFF
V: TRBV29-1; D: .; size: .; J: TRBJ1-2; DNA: TGCAGCGTTGAAAAGGGAGCCTTTTATGGCTACACCTTC; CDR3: CSVEKGAFYGYTF
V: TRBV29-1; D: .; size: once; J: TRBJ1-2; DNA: TGCAGCGTTGAAGGGTCAGGGGAGGACTATGGCTACACCTTC; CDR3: CSVEGSGEDYGYTF
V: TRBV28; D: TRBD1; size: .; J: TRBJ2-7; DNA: TGTGCCAGCAGCCCCGGGACAGGGCCTTCCGAGCAGTACTTC; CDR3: CASSPGTGPSEQYF
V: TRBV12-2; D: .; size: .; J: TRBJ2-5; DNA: TGTGCAAGTCGCTTAGCCCCACTAACAGGGGTAGTGTGGGTAGAGACCCAGTACTTC; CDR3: CASRLAPLTGVVWVETQYF
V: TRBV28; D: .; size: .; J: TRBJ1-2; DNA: TGTGCCAGCAGCCTAGTGGGGTACGGCTACACCTTC; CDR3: CASSLVGYGYTF
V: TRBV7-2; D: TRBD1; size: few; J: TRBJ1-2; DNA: TGTGCCAGCAGCTTTGGAGGGACAGGGGGCGGTGGCTACACCTTC; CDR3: CASSFGGTGGGGYTF
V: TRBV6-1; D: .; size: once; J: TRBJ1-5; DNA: TGTGCCAGCAGCCCGGGGGGAGATCCTGGACAGCCCCAGCATTTT; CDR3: CASSPGGDPGQPQHF
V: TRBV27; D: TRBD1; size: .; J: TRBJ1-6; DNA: TGTGCCAGCAGTTTACGGACAGGGGATAATTCACCCCTCCACTTT; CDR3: CASSLRTGDNSPLHF
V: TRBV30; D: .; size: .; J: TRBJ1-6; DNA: TGTGCCTGGAGTGTGAACGCCTATAATTCACCCCTCCACTTT; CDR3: CAWSVNAYNSPLHF
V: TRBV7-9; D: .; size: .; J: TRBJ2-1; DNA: TGTGCCATCCCCTATGAGGGGACCTACAATGAGCAGTTCTTC; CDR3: CAIPYEGTYNEQFF
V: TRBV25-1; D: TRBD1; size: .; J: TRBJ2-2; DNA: TGTGCCAGCAGTAACTGGACAGGGAACACCGGGGAGCTGTTTTTT; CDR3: CASSNWTGNTGELFF
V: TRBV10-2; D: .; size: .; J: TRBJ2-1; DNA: TGCGCCAGCATAGGCGCGGGCAATGAGCAGTTCTTC; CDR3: CASIGAGNEQFF
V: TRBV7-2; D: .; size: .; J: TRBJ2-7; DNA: TGTGCCAGCAGCCGCTGGTCAGGGGAAACCTACGAGCAGTACTTC; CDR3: CASSRWSGETYEQYF
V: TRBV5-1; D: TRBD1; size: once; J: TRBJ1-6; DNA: TGCGCCAGCAGACGACAGGGGTCCGGTTCACCCCTCCACTTT; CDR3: CASRRQGSGSPLHF
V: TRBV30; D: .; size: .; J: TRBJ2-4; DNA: TGTGCCTGGAGTGTGGGAGTTAACATTCAGTACTTC; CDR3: CAWSVGVNIQYF
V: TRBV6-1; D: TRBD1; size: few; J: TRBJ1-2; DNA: TGTGCCAGCAGTGCTTCTACAGGGGGGAGCTATGGCTACACCTTC; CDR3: CASSASTGGSYGYTF
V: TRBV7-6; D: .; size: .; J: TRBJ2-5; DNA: TGTGCCAGCAGCTTAGCGATGGCGGGGAGCGGAGAGACCCAGTACTTC; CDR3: CASSLAMAGSGETQYF
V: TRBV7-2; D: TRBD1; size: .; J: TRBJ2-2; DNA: TGTGCCAGCAGCTTCACAGGGGACACCGGGGAGCTGTTTTTT; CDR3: CASSFTGDTGELFF